This is a list of T cell receptor beta chains from one sample in a study of OX40 agonist ivuxolimab in advanced cancers. Generated by immunoSEQ multiplex PCR, the TCRdb table keeps only in-frame clones and is missing some. Among about 23,000 clones listed, 80% to 85% were seen once. The starting material was CD4+ or CD8+ T cells sorted from blood, obtained in a trial of the OX40 agonist ivuxolimab. These receptors were collected from an adult with an advanced solid tumor such as melanoma, head and neck, liver or kidney cancer. Both conserved end residues are part of each CDR3. The D gene is left open where the match is weak. Clone size is shown for a subset of rows, as once, few, many or a class of expanded clone.

cdr3_nt	cdr3_aa	j_call	v_call	clone_size	d_call
TGTGCCAGCAGTTACGCGGACAGTTACGAGCAGTACTTC	CASSYADSYEQYF	TRBJ2-7	TRBV6-5	.	.
TGTGCCAGCAGTTACTCGGGACAAGGCTACAATGAGCAGTTCTTC	CASSYSGQGYNEQFF	TRBJ2-1	TRBV6-5	.	.
TGTGCCAGCAGCCCGTACGGGACCCACACCGGGGAGCTGTTTTTT	CASSPYGTHTGELFF	TRBJ2-2	TRBV7-8	.	.
TGTGCCAGCAGCTTAGAGATAGCGGGGGATTCCTACGAGCAGTACTTC	CASSLEIAGDSYEQYF	TRBJ2-7	TRBV7-8	.	TRBD2
TGTGCCAGCAGCCCTAGGACGACAGGGATCTATGGCTACACCTTC	CASSPRTTGIYGYTF	TRBJ1-2	TRBV27	.	TRBD1
TGCAGCGTCGCCTTCAGGGAGGGGACTGAAGCTTTCTTT	CSVAFREGTEAFF	TRBJ1-1	TRBV29-1	.	.
TGCGCCAGCAGCCAGGATTGGAGCTCCTATAATTCACCCCTCCACTTT	CASSQDWSSYNSPLHF	TRBJ1-6	TRBV5-4	few	.
TGTGCCAGCAGCTCCGACAGGTTCGCGAACACCGGGGAGCTGTTTTTT	CASSSDRFANTGELFF	TRBJ2-2	TRBV5-8	.	.
TGTGCCAGCAGCGCCGGAGCGGGGTCGGTTGAGCAGTTCTTC	CASSAGAGSVEQFF	TRBJ2-1	TRBV7-9	.	TRBD2
TGTGCCAGCAGCTTAGACCCGGACAGCTCCTACGAGCAGTACTTC	CASSLDPDSSYEQYF	TRBJ2-7	TRBV7-2	.	.
TGTGCCAGCAGCACGGCGCCAGGGGGTGAAAAACTGTTTTTT	CASSTAPGGEKLFF	TRBJ1-4	TRBV21-1	.	.
TGCGCCAGCAGCCAAGATCCCCCTCGGACTAGCGAGGGCAATGAGCAGTTCTTC	CASSQDPPRTSEGNEQFF	TRBJ2-1	TRBV4-1	.	TRBD2
TGTGCCAGCAGTCAAGGGATGAACACTGAAGCTTTCTTT	CASSQGMNTEAFF	TRBJ1-1	TRBV7-9	.	.
TGTGCCAGCAGCTTAGGCCCCCAGGGTACAACTAATGAAAAACTGTTTTTT	CASSLGPQGTTNEKLFF	TRBJ1-4	TRBV13	.	.
TGTGCCAGCGGCGACGCATCCTACGAGCAGTACTTC	CASGDASYEQYF	TRBJ2-7	TRBV7-9	.	.
TGTGCCATCAGTGAGTCGAAAGGGCAGAACACTGAAGCTTTCTTT	CAISESKGQNTEAFF	TRBJ1-1	TRBV10-3	few	.
TGTGCCAGCAGCTCCGGGTGGGATGAGCAGTTCTTC	CASSSGWDEQFF	TRBJ2-1	TRBV11-1	.	.
TGTGCCAGCAGCTTACTAGCGGGGGTCGATGAGCAGTTCTTC	CASSLLAGVDEQFF	TRBJ2-1	TRBV7-3	few	TRBD2
TGCGCCAGCAGCCACCGTAGACCGGACAAGTCCAACTATGGCTACACCTTC	CASSHRRPDKSNYGYTF	TRBJ1-2	TRBV4-1	.	.
TGTGCCAGTAGGGACAGGGGTGTCACTGAAGCTTTCTTT	CASRDRGVTEAFF	TRBJ1-1	TRBV19	once	TRBD1
TGTGCCAGCAGTAGAGGACATATCAACACTGAAGCTTTCTTT	CASSRGHINTEAFF	TRBJ1-1	TRBV28	.	.
TGTGCCAGCAGCGGAGAGTTTTCCGGGGAGCTGTTTTTT	CASSGEFSGELFF	TRBJ2-2	TRBV9	.	.
TGTGCCAGCAGCCCGAGCGGGTCGCCTACAGATACGCAGTATTTT	CASSPSGSPTDTQYF	TRBJ2-3	TRBV9	.	.
TGCAGTGCTTTTAGAGAGCGCGAGCAGTACTTC	CSAFREREQYF	TRBJ2-7	TRBV20-1	once	.
TGTGCCAGCAGTGAAGCGACCGTTTTTGTTGCAGATACGCAGTATTTT	CASSEATVFVADTQYF	TRBJ2-3	TRBV2	.	.
TGTGCCAGCAGTCCGTCCTCGGAATCCCTTGAAGCTTTCTTT	CASSPSSESLEAFF	TRBJ1-1	TRBV6-5	.	.
TGTGCCAGCAGTCCCTCAGGGGGGGACTCCTACAATGAGCAGTTCTTC	CASSPSGGDSYNEQFF	TRBJ2-1	TRBV27	.	.
TGTGCCAGCAACTTAGGGGGCGCGGGAAACACCATATATTTT	CASNLGGAGNTIYF	TRBJ1-3	TRBV7-9	once	TRBD1
TGCGCCAGCAGTGGGGGGGCAGGGAATTCACCCCTCCACTTT	CASSGGAGNSPLHF	TRBJ1-6	TRBV10-2	.	.
TGTGCCATCAGTGAGTCTCAAGCGGGGGAGTACAATGAGCAGTTCTTC	CAISESQAGEYNEQFF	TRBJ2-1	TRBV10-3	.	TRBD2
TGCGCCAGCAGCCAAGGGTGGCGGGAGCCCCACAATGAGCAGTTCTTC	CASSQGWREPHNEQFF	TRBJ2-1	TRBV4-3	few	TRBD2
TGTGCCAGCAGCCCTTGGGTAGTAGGCACAGATACGCAGTATTTT	CASSPWVVGTDTQYF	TRBJ2-3	TRBV9	.	.
TGTGCCAGCAGCGTAGGTTATGGGATGGCTGAAGCTTTCTTT	CASSVGYGMAEAFF	TRBJ1-1	TRBV9	.	.
TGCGCCAGCAGCCAAGAAATGGGACAGGTCTACGAGCAGTACTTC	CASSQEMGQVYEQYF	TRBJ2-7	TRBV4-1	.	TRBD1
TGTGCCAGCAGCTTAGCAGGACAGGGAGACACTGAAGCTTTCTTT	CASSLAGQGDTEAFF	TRBJ1-1	TRBV7-8	.	TRBD1
TGTGCCAGCAGCTCAGGGAGGTCCTACAATGAGCAGTTCTTC	CASSSGRSYNEQFF	TRBJ2-1	TRBV9	.	.